This T cell receptor (beta chain) was captured in a study of early T cells in non-severe SARS-CoV-2 infection. From the 5' RACE reads, TCRdb called clonotypes with MiXCR, one entry per CDR3 protein. This table holds 100,000 to 150,000 distinct CDR3 sequences, just under 15% found once. This CDR3 contains 16 residues. The germline gives CDR1 SGHRS, CDR2 YFSETQ. V lost 2 bases, J lost 5 bases, and 18 bases lay in between. This TCR came from an adult who was a healthcare worker with PCR-confirmed SARS-CoV-2 infection or an uninfected control (not recorded which). The rearrangement uses TRBV5-1 and TRBJ2-3, with a weak D call TRBD1 (6 bases). Sequences were obtained from whole blood. As DNA, the CDR3 is TGCGCCAGCAGCTTCCCGGACCGACAGGCCAAAGATACGCAGTATTTT. It codes for CASSFPDRQAKDTQYF.